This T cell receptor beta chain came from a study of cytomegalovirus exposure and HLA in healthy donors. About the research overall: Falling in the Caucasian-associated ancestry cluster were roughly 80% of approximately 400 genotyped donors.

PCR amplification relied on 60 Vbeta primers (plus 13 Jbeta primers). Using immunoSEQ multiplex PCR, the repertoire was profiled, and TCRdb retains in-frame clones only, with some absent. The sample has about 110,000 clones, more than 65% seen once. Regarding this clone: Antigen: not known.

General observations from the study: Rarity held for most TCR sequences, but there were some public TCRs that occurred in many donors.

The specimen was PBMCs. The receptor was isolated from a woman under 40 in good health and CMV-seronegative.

The CDR3 here is CASSPLASSDGTQYF. The CDR3 coding sequence is TGTGCCAGCTCACCCCTTGCCAGCAGCGATGGGACCCAGTACTTC. V and J are TRBV18 and TRBJ2-5, with D uncertain. The CDR3 spans 15 residues. Trimming removed 3 bases from V and 7 bases from J, with 18 bases in between. Per germline, CDR1 KGHSH and CDR2 LQKENI.